The 29 T cell receptor beta chains reported below all come from one sample, sequenced in a study of blood T cell repertoires in COVID-19. The protocol was immunoSEQ multiplex PCR, while the TCRdb copy is restricted to in-frame clones and leaves out a portion. The sample has about 68,000 clones, almost 85% seen once. The material sequenced was peripheral blood. These receptor sequences come from a man over 45 with acute or convalescent COVID-19.

This chain links TRBV5-1 with TRBJ1-2; D perhaps matches TRBD1 (5 bases). Germline V gene data show CDR1 as SGHRS and CDR2 as YFSETQ. This CDR3 spans 12 amino acids. Trimming removed 4 bases from V and 8 bases from J, with 12 bases in between. The CDR3 DNA reads as TGCGCCAGCAGCATCGCAGGGTACGGCTACACCTTC. Translation: CASSIAGYGYTF. Full variable domain (outside the CDR3, taken from reference TRBV5-1 and TRBJ1-2): KAGVTQTPRYLIKTRGQQVTLSCSPISGHRSVSWYQQTPGQGLQFLFEYFSETQRNKGNFPGRFSGRQFSNSRSEMNVSTLELGDSALYLCASSIAGYGYTFGSGTRLTVV.

The V gene is TRBV25-1, the J gene TRBJ1-1; a weak D match, TRBD1 (6 bases). V lost 4 bases and J 3 bases, leaving 15 bases between the germline ends. Germline CDR1 and CDR2: MGHDK and SYGVNS. The CDR3 is made up of 15 amino acids. The CDR3 DNA reads TGTGCCAGCAGTGGGCCCCAGGGGTGGGACACTGAAGCTTTCTTT. Encoded protein: CASSGPQGWDTEAFF.

J is TRBJ1-1 and V is TRBV10-1; no clear D gene. The germline gives CDR1 WNHNN, CDR2 SYGVQD (reference sequence). Trimming stripped 6 bases from V and 1 base from J, with 6 bases between. The CDR3 runs to 12 residues. CDR3 nucleotide sequence: TGCGCCAGCAGCGGTTCGAACACTGAAGCTTTCTTT. The encoded protein is CASSGSNTEAFF.

V and J are TRBV6-5 and TRBJ2-2; unclear D gene. V was pared by 8 bases and J by 6 bases, with 10 bases between. CDR3 length: 12 residues. Germline lookup yields CDR1 MNHEY and CDR2 SVGAGI. The CDR3 loop reads CASQEESGELFF. CDR3 bases: TGTGCCAGCCAGGAAGAATCCGGGGAGCTGTTTTTT.

The chain couples TRBV9 to TRBJ2-5, with D possibly matching TRBD2 (5 bases). Trimming shortened V by 0 bases and J by 5 bases, and 8 bases separated the two germline ends. The length of the CDR3 is 13 residues. Germline V gene data show CDR1 as SGDLS and CDR2 as YYNGEE. The CDR3 DNA is TGTGCCAGCAGCGTAGTTAGCGAGGAGACCCAGTACTTC. Protein: CASSVVSEETQYF.

The CDR3, as DNA: TGTGCCAGCAGCGGCTCGGGGAACACTGAAGCTTTCTTT. This translates into CASSGSGNTEAFF. The gene calls are TRBV7-3 and TRBJ1-1; D gene unclear. V lost 5 bases, J lost 1 base, and 8 bases lay in between. Germline V gene data show CDR1 as SGHTA and CDR2 as FQGTGA. This CDR3 has 13 residues.

The chain recombines TRBV12-2 with TRBJ1-2; the DNA was not compared with TRBD1, the D call given in the table. TRBV12-2 is an annotated pseudogene. The CDR3 contains 14 residues. This CDR3 is CASRLSRSPYGYTF. The DNA of the CDR3 is TGTGCAAGTCGCTTGTCCAGGTCCCCCTATGGCTACACCTTC.

The V and J genes are TRBV4-2 and TRBJ2-2; D remains unclear. The germline V and J ends were trimmed by 0 bases and 0 bases, with 11 bases remaining between them. Germline assignment: CDR1 LGHNA and CDR2 YNFKEQ. This CDR3 is built from 17 residues. Written as DNA, the CDR3 is TGTGCCAGCAGCCAAGATGTGCAGCGATCGAACACCGGGGAGCTGTTTTTT. Its translation: CASSQDVQRSNTGELFF.

The chain couples TRBV12-1 to TRBJ2-3; TRBD2 is the table's D call, not checked against the DNA. TRBV12-1 constitutes a pseudogene. This CDR3 has 15 residues. DNA of the CDR3: TGTGCCAGCAGCTTGAGGCAGCATAGCACAGATACGCAGTATTTT. Its translation: CASSLRQHSTDTQYF.

The sample holds one count of this clone. J is TRBJ2-3 and V is TRBV7-9; D unresolved. Germline V gene sequence: CDR1 SEHNR, CDR2 FQNEAQ (reference sequence). The germline V and J ends were trimmed by 4 bases and 0 bases, with 14 bases remaining between them. The CDR3 length is 16 residues. The CDR3 loop reads CASSWNDKSSTDTQYF. The CDR3 DNA reads TGTGCCAGCAGCTGGAATGACAAGTCTAGCACAGATACGCAGTATTTT.

The chain joins TRBV7-8 to TRBJ1-5; D gene ambiguous. Trimming removed 3 bases from V and 3 bases from J, with 6 bases in between. The germline V gene has CDR1 SGHVS and CDR2 FQNEAQ. This CDR3 is built from 13 residues. Here the CDR3 reads CASSLGNNQPQHF. CDR3 DNA: TGTGCCAGCAGCTTGGGCAACAATCAGCCCCAGCATTTT. Using reference TRBV7-8 and TRBJ1-5 for the parts outside the CDR3, the full variable domain is GAGVSQSPRYKVAKRGQDVALRCDPISGHVSLFWYQQALGQGPEFLTYFQNEAQLDKSGLPSDRFFAERPEGSVSTLKIQRTQQEDSAVYLCASSLGNNQPQHFGDGTRLSIL.

In its sample, this clone was seen once. CDR3 residues: CRPSQETQYF. Here the CDR3 DNA reads TGCAGACCGAGCCAAGAGACCCAGTACTTC. This chain links TRBV20-1 with TRBJ2-5; D is undetermined. The CDR3 has 10 amino acids. Looked up from germline, CDR1 is DFQATT and CDR2 is SNEGSKA (reference sequence).

V and J are TRBV7-8 and TRBJ2-3, with 8 bases fitting TRBD2. Per germline, CDR1 SGHVS and CDR2 FQNEAQ. The V segment lost 0 bases and the J segment 0 bases; nucleotides outside the gene matches: 5. CDR3 length equals 17 residues. The CDR3 DNA reads as TGTGCCAGCAGCTTAGCCATAATAGCGGGGAGCACAGATACGCAGTATTTT. This encodes CASSLAIIAGSTDTQYF.

The chain recombines TRBV5-6 with TRBJ1-4; no firm D call. The V and J ends lost 1 base and 4 bases respectively, with 11 bases between them. Germline values: CDR1 SGHDT, CDR2 YYEEEE. The CDR3 totals 15 residues. The DNA of the CDR3 is TGTGCCAGCAGCTTGTTTTCGAGTTATAATGAAAAACTGTTTTTT. Encoded protein: CASSLFSSYNEKLFF.

The CDR3 DNA reads TGTGCCAGCAGCGGAATTCGACAGGGGTCCACAGATACGCAGTATTTT. Translation: CASSGIRQGSTDTQYF. This chain uses TRBV5-5 with TRBJ2-3, with 8 bases aligning to TRBD1. From germline, CDR1 is SGHKS and CDR2 YYEKEE (reference sequence). There are 16 residues in the CDR3. V lost 4 bases, J lost 2 bases, and 9 bases stayed unmatched. Using reference TRBV5-5 and TRBJ2-3 for the parts outside the CDR3, the full variable domain is DAGVTQSPTHLIKTRGQQVTLRCSPISGHKSVSWYQQVLGQGPQFIFQYYEKEERGRGNFPDRFSARQFPNYSSELNVNALLLGDSALYLCASSGIRQGSTDTQYFGPGTRLTVL.

This sequence joins TRBV10-3 and TRBJ1-3; 9 bases align to TRBD1. Germline V gene sequence: CDR1 ENHRY, CDR2 SYGVKD. CDR3 size: 14 residues. V lost 9 bases, J lost 4 bases, and 7 bases stayed unmatched. The CDR3 DNA is TGTGCCATGGCTGGACAGGGGTCCGGAAACACCATATATTTT. Amino acids: CAMAGQGSGNTIYF.

V is TRBV18 and J is TRBJ2-7; 9 bases are shared with TRBD2. The CDR3 contains 17 residues. With V trimmed by 2 bases and J by 3 bases, 11 bases remained unmatched. Looked up from germline, CDR1 is KGHSH and CDR2 is LQKENI. The CDR3 reads CASSPGHRLAGRYEQYV. CDR3 nucleotide sequence: TGTGCCAGCTCACCAGGCCATCGGCTAGCGGGGCGCTACGAGCAGTACGTC.

This chain links TRBV28 with TRBJ1-3; the D gene is possibly TRBD1 (5 bases). V was pared by 7 bases and J by 2 bases, with 15 bases between. Per germline, CDR1 MDHEN and CDR2 SYDVKM. The CDR3 extends over 15 amino acids. This CDR3 reads CASKKGREAGNTIYF. The DNA for the CDR3 is TGTGCCAGCAAAAAGGGGAGGGAGGCTGGAAACACCATATATTTT.

V usage is TRBV6-1 and J usage is TRBJ2-3; TRBD1 aligns across 7 bases. CDR1 and CDR2 from the germline V gene are MNHNS and SASEGT. Trimming cost V 2 bases and J 4 bases; bases outside gene matches: 3. The length of the CDR3 is 14 residues. The CDR3 nucleotides read TGTGCCAGCAGTGAATCGGGACAGCCAGATACGCAGTATTTT. Residues: CASSESGQPDTQYF.

This clone has just one count. The chain carries TRBV2 and TRBJ2-3; TRBD1 is a possible D gene (6 bases). The CDR3 extends over 13 amino acids. Germline loops: CDR1 SNHLY, CDR2 FYNNEI. Deletions cut 8 bases from V and 4 bases from J, with 13 bases between. The CDR3 DNA reads TGTGCCAGCGGATCAGGGGTGGCAGATACGCAGTATTTT. Translated: CASGSGVADTQYF.

V usage is TRBV25-1 and J usage is TRBJ2-3; 7 positions match TRBD2. V trimming: 1 base; J trimming: 4 bases; junction bases outside the gene matches: 5. This CDR3 contains 15 residues. The germline CDR1 and CDR2 sequences are MGHDK and SYGVNS. CDR3 DNA: TGTGCCAGCAGTGAATCTCTTGGGGGGGCAGATACGCAGTATTTT. Translation gives CASSESLGGADTQYF. Drawing the rest from reference TRBV25-1 and TRBJ2-3, the complete variable domain is EADIYQTPRYLVIGTGKKITLECSQTMGHDKMYWYQQDPGMELHLIHYSYGVNSTEKGDLSSESTVSRIRTEHFPLTLESARPSHTSQYLCASSESLGGADTQYFGPGTRLTVL.

As concerns this clone: Other nucleotide sequences from this sample produce the same CDR3. The chain carries TRBV15 and TRBJ2-2; D not resolved. CDR1 is LNHNV and CDR2 is YYDKDF in the germline V gene (reference sequence). The V and J ends lost 1 base and 1 base respectively, with 4 bases between them. The CDR3 contains 14 residues. The CDR3 loop reads CATSRVRNTGELFF. DNA of the CDR3: TGTGCCACCAGCAGAGTGCGGAACACCGGGGAGCTGTTTTTT.

The chain carries TRBV9 and TRBJ2-2; D is unclear. Germline V gives CDR1 SGDLS, CDR2 YYNGEE. Between the trimmed V and J ends, which lost 2 bases and 4 bases, there was a span of 6 bases. This CDR3 is 13 amino acids long. The CDR3 reads CASSVQVTGELFF. CDR3 DNA sequence: TGTGCCAGCAGCGTTCAGGTCACCGGGGAGCTGTTTTTT.

The chain has TRBV11-2 and TRBJ1-6; tentatively, D is TRBD1 (5 bases). Germline V gene sequence: CDR1 SGHAT, CDR2 FQNNGV. The CDR3 spans 15 residues. Trimming stripped 2 bases from V and 5 bases from J, with 10 bases between. CDR3 nucleotide sequence: TGTGCCAGCAGCTTAACAGGCACGCATAATTCACCCCTCCACTTT. Translating it yields CASSLTGTHNSPLHF. The complete variable domain, with remaining parts taken from reference TRBV11-2 and TRBJ1-6, reads EAGVAQSPRYKIIEKRQSVAFWCNPISGHATLYWYQQILGQGPKLLIQFQNNGVVDDSQLPKDRFSAERLKGVDSTLKIQPAKLEDSAVYLCASSLTGTHNSPLHFGNGTRLTVT.

This chain links TRBV12-3 or TRBV12-4 with TRBJ1-4; D unclear. This CDR3 comprises 12 residues. V gave up 6 bases and J gave up 11 bases, with 13 bases separating them. The CDR3 DNA sequence: TGTGCCAGCAGCCATCATGGCAGGAAACTGTTTTTT. Encoded protein: CASSHHGRKLFF.

The table lists this clone with a few counts. The chain couples TRBV7-3 to TRBJ2-7, with D uncertain. The V and J ends lost 1 base and 2 bases respectively, with 24 bases between them. CDR1 and CDR2 (germline): SGHTA, FQGTGA. The CDR3 is made up of 19 amino acids. The CDR3 coding sequence is TGTGCCAGCAGCTTAAACCCCCCCCCTGGGCAGGTCCTTGCCTACGAGCAGTACTTC. Translation: CASSLNPPPGQVLAYEQYF.

This clone was seen more than once but under ten times. The chain recombines TRBV7-9 with TRBJ2-7; the D is unclear. CDR1 is SEHNR and CDR2 is FQNEAQ in the germline V gene (reference sequence). Trimming pared 5 bases from V and 4 bases from J, leaving 15 bases between. The CDR3 is 14 residues long. Written as DNA, the CDR3 is TGTGCCAGCAGCCCCCCAGGTACTTATTACGAGCAGTACTTC. Translated, it gives CASSPPGTYYEQYF.

CDR3 in amino acids: CASSLAGAGNEQFF. The CDR3 bases are TGTGCCAGCAGCCTAGCGGGGGCCGGCAATGAGCAGTTCTTC. The genes are TRBV6-5 and TRBJ2-1; 10 bases are a match to TRBD2. After removal of 6 bases from V and 6 bases from J, the junction contained 5 bases not matched to a gene. In germline, CDR1 is MNHEY, CDR2 SVGAGI. This CDR3 region has 14 residues.

The J gene is TRBJ1-5, the V gene TRBV2; 7 nucleotides align to TRBD1. Germline V CDR1 and CDR2: SNHLY, FYNNEI. V lost 6 bases to trimming and J lost 0 bases; unmatched junction nucleotides: 17. The CDR3 contains 19 residues. CDR3 in amino acids: CASRDIGQDVIYSNQPQHF. As DNA, the CDR3 is TGTGCCAGCAGGGATATTGGACAGGATGTTATCTATAGCAATCAGCCCCAGCATTTT.